This T cell receptor beta chain was observed in a study of blood T cells in healthy people across ages. Study-wide background: Per two T cells, about one barcoded beta molecule was captured through template switching.

This clonotype occurred a few times. The antigen is not known. The CDR3 contains 16 residues. Trimming pared 1 base from V and 0 bases from J, leaving 10 bases between. CDR1 and CDR2 from the germline V gene are SGHRS and YFSETQ. It was with a sample-barcoded 5' primer and a J-beta primer mix that a second PCR of about 7 to 12 cycles was run. The yield of each sample was at least 2.5 million CDR3-containing paired-end reads. TCRdb fed the 5' RACE reads into MiXCR, producing one record per CDR3 protein. In the table there are around 1.1 million distinct CDR3 sequences, approximately 38% of which are singletons. General study results and limits: The diversity estimates, figures obtained from one million T cells, were considered underestimates. It was the long-lived donors that had more naive CD4+ cells and higher diversity than aged donors.

The chain combines TRBV5-1 with TRBJ2-2; no definite D call. This TCR derives from a young man in good health. Sequenced material: blood. The chain's CDR3 is CASSLPATSNTGELFF. In nucleotides, the CDR3 is TGCGCCAGCAGCTTGCCAGCGACCTCGAACACCGGGGAGCTGTTTTTT.